Presented here are 19 T cell receptor beta chains from one specimen sequenced in a study of blood T cell repertoires in COVID-19. Measured with immunoSEQ multiplex PCR; TCRdb has only the in-frame clones, and not every one. Seen here are 110,000 to 150,000 clones, 75% to 90% observed once, and the top ten hold 3% to 4.5%. The specimen was peripheral blood. The receptor set was obtained from a man aged 65-85 years who had recovered from COVID-19.

The CDR3 coding sequence is TGTGCCAGCAGCTTATTACCCGGGACAAGCACAGATACGCAGTATTTT. Its translation is CASSLLPGTSTDTQYF. The gene calls are TRBV7-3 and TRBJ2-3, with D possibly matching TRBD1 (6 bases). V lost 2 bases and J lost 0, with 12 bases in between. Germline V lookup: CDR1 SGHTA, CDR2 FQGTGA. The CDR3 has 16 amino acids.

This chain connects TRBV11-2 to TRBJ1-1; a weak D match, TRBD1 (5 bases). V lost 0 bases and J lost 9, with 8 bases in between. Germline CDR1 is SGHAT and CDR2 is FQNNGV. The CDR3 is made up of 12 amino acids. The CDR3 coding sequence is TGTGCCAGCAGCTTAGACAGGGCGAAAGCTTTCTTT. It translates to CASSLDRAKAFF.

This chain joins TRBV4-1 and TRBJ1-4; 8 bases fit TRBD1. Trimming at V came to 6 bases and at J to 8 bases, leaving 5 bases not matched to a gene. The CDR3 has 13 residues. Germline V gene lookup returns CDR1 MGHRA and CDR2 YSYEKL. CDR3 DNA sequence: TGCGCCAGCAGGGACAGGGCAGAGGAAAAACTGTTTTTT. It codes for CASRDRAEEKLFF.

The chain couples TRBV2 to TRBJ2-7; 9 nucleotides match TRBD1. This CDR3 contains 14 residues. The V gene's germline CDR1 is SNHLY and CDR2 FYNNEI. Unmatched junction bases numbered 9, after V lost 6 bases and J lost 6 bases. Here the CDR3 DNA reads TGTGCCAGCAGGTCCGGGACAGGGCGTGCCGAGCAGTACTTC. Encoded protein: CASRSGTGRAEQYF.

This clone was counted once. The chain recombines TRBV11-2 with TRBJ2-5, with 8 nucleotides matching TRBD2. The V segment lost 5 bases and the J segment 4 bases; nucleotides outside the gene matches: 0. This CDR3 has 12 amino acids. Per the germline V gene, CDR1 is SGHAT and CDR2 is FQNNGV. CDR3 amino acids: CASSTSGETQYF. The DNA for the CDR3 is TGTGCCAGCAGCACTAGCGGAGAGACCCAGTACTTC.

The V gene is TRBV18, the J gene TRBJ1-5; 9 bases map to TRBD1. Germline lookup yields CDR1 KGHSH and CDR2 LQKENI. This CDR3 has 15 amino acids. With 3 bases clipped from V and 4 bases from J, the junction kept 4 bases outside the gene matches. The CDR3 DNA is TGTGCCAGCTCACCGGGACAGGGTACGAATCAGCCCCAGCATTTT. This sequence encodes CASSPGQGTNQPQHF. The variable domain in full, with the rest retrieved from reference TRBV18 and TRBJ1-5, is NAGVMQNPRHLVRRRGQEARLRCSPMKGHSHVYWYRQLPEEGLKFMVYLQKENIIDESGMPKERFSAEFPKEGPSILRIQQVVRGDSAAYFCASSPGQGTNQPQHFGDGTRLSIL.

The chain carries TRBV27 and TRBJ2-7; 10 bases line up with TRBD2. Trimming took 4 bases from V and 2 from J; bases not matched to a gene: 2. CDR3 length equals 14 residues. The germline V gene encodes CDR1 MNHEY and CDR2 SMNVEV (reference sequence). In DNA form, the CDR3 reads TGTGCCAGCAGTTACACTAGCGGGGCCTACGAGCAGTACTTC. It yields the protein CASSYTSGAYEQYF.

V is TRBV11-2 and J is TRBJ1-4; D gene ambiguous. Trimming cost V 3 bases and J 8 bases, with 13 bases left between them. This CDR3 has 14 amino acids. CDR1 is SGHAT and CDR2 is FQNNGV in the germline V gene. Here the CDR3 DNA reads TGTGCCAGCAGCTTGTCTTTTGGGCAGGAAAAACTGTTTTTT. Amino acids: CASSLSFGQEKLFF.

The rearrangement uses TRBV11-2 and TRBJ2-3; TRBD2 matches 10 bases. V shed 5 bases and J 2 bases; nucleotides not matched to a gene: 7. The CDR3 runs to 16 residues. CDR1 and CDR2 (germline): SGHAT, FQNNGV. The CDR3 DNA follows: TGTGCCAGCAGCCCCGAAGGACTAGCGGCCACAGATACGCAGTATTTT. Protein product: CASSPEGLAATDTQYF.

The rearrangement joins TRBV20-1 to TRBJ2-7; perhaps TRBD2 as D (5 bases). Germline V gene lookup returns CDR1 DFQATT and CDR2 SNEGSKA (reference sequence). The ends were cut back, 3 bases at V and 0 bases at J, with 12 bases in the middle. This CDR3 region has 14 residues. CDR3 DNA sequence: TGCAGTGCTAGTGTCGGGGAGAGCTCCTACGAGCAGTACTTC. It specifies CSASVGESSYEQYF.

The J gene is TRBJ2-1, the V gene TRBV24-1; 9 positions agree with TRBD1. Germline CDR1 reads KGHDR; CDR2 reads SFDVKD. The CDR3 contains 17 residues. Unmatched junction bases numbered 14, after V lost 3 bases and J lost 9 bases. The CDR3 region is CATSDAGTGLSVGEQFF. The CDR3 nucleotides are TGTGCCACCAGTGATGCCGGGACAGGGCTTAGCGTAGGTGAGCAGTTCTTC.

The chain couples TRBV28 to TRBJ1-2, with 12 bases that match TRBD1. There are 16 residues in the CDR3. V dropped 8 bases and J dropped 3; count of bases not matched to a gene: 10. CDR1 and CDR2 from the germline V gene are MDHEN and SYDVKM. This CDR3 reads CASGGTGGPMDYGYTF. CDR3 sequence (DNA): TGTGCCAGCGGAGGGACAGGGGGCCCTATGGACTATGGCTACACCTTC.

The chain uses TRBV5-1 and TRBJ2-7, with 13 bases aligning to TRBD2. There are 16 residues in the CDR3. CDR1 SGHRS and CDR2 YFSETQ come from the germline V gene. V shed 4 bases and J 2 bases; nucleotides not matched to a gene: 6. The chain's CDR3 is CASSTLAGGSPYEQYF. In DNA, the CDR3 is TGCGCCAGCAGCACACTAGCGGGAGGGAGCCCCTACGAGCAGTACTTC.

The J gene is TRBJ1-2, the V gene TRBV2; tentatively, D is TRBD1 (5 bases). The V end was cut by 3 bases, the J end by 8 bases, with 10 bases between. The V gene's germline CDR1 is SNHLY and CDR2 FYNNEI. This CDR3 has 12 residues. CDR3 DNA sequence: TGTGCCAGCAGTGATGCGGGGGTCGGCTACACCTTC. It translates to CASSDAGVGYTF.

The V and J genes are TRBV19 and TRBJ1-1; possible D gene TRBD1, 5 bases. V gave up 0 bases and J gave up 2 bases, with 13 bases separating them. The CDR3 consists of 16 residues. Germline V CDR1 and CDR2: LNHDA, SQIVND (reference sequence). CDR3 bases: TGTGCCAGTAGTATAGATCCAAGGGGATCTAACACTGAAGCTTTCTTT. This translates into CASSIDPRGSNTEAFF.

The rearrangement uses TRBV5-4 and TRBJ1-1; unclear D gene. Trimming removed 6 bases at V and 5 bases at J, with 14 bases between. The CDR3 is made up of 13 amino acids. Germline V gene data show CDR1 as SGHNT and CDR2 as YYREEE (reference sequence). In nucleotides, the CDR3 is TGTGCCAGCACCTGGGAGGGAGAGACTGAAGCTTTCTTT. Translation: CASTWEGETEAFF.

V and J are TRBV5-1 and TRBJ2-7; D gene ambiguous. The CDR3 is 17 amino acids. V was trimmed by 0 bases and J by 2 bases, leaving 18 bases between them. CDR1 SGHRS and CDR2 YFSETQ come from the germline V gene. CDR3 amino acids: CASSLGVLSDSAYEQYF. The CDR3 nucleotides are TGCGCCAGCAGCTTGGGGGTCTTGAGCGACTCAGCCTACGAGCAGTACTTC.

The chain recombines TRBV19 with TRBJ1-4, with 11 nucleotides matching TRBD1. Losses at the gene ends were 4 bases for V and 4 bases for J; bases not matched to a gene: 11. Germline-derived CDR1 and CDR2 are LNHDA and SQIVND (reference sequence). This CDR3 contains 18 residues. The CDR3 DNA follows: TGTGCCAGTAGTACTCGGACAGGGGGCAATGCAAATAATGAAAAACTGTTTTTT. It specifies CASSTRTGGNANNEKLFF. Combining the CDR3 with reference TRBV19 and TRBJ1-4 gives the whole variable domain DGGITQSPKYLFRKEGQNVTLSCEQNLNHDAMYWYRQDPGQGLRLIYYSQIVNDFQKGDIAEGYSVSREKKESFPLTVTSAQKNPTAFYLCASSTRTGGNANNEKLFFGSGTQLSVL.

This chain connects TRBV25-1 to TRBJ2-7; tentatively, D is TRBD2 (5 bases). The germline CDR1 and CDR2 sequences are MGHDK and SYGVNS. The CDR3 sequence is 12 residues long. Deletions cut 5 bases from V and 3 bases from J, with 8 bases between. CDR3 residues: CASSQDYYEQYF. The CDR3 DNA sequence: TGTGCCAGCAGTCAAGACTACTACGAGCAGTACTTC.